One sample yielded the 21 T cell receptor beta chains listed below, sequenced in a study of blood T cells in healthy people across ages. Through a sample-barcoded 5' primer and a J-beta primer mix, a second PCR was run for about 6 to 11 cycles. TCRdb redid the calling of the 5' RACE reads with MiXCR, one entry per CDR3 protein. The table has around 800,000 distinct CDR3 sequences, less than 70% seen once. The sample comprised blood. These receptors were taken from a man at least 80 years old in good health.

The CDR3 protein is CSAGTSGRGPYEQYF. CDR3 nucleotide sequence: TGCAGTGCCGGGACTAGCGGAAGAGGACCCTACGAGCAGTACTTC. The chain recombines TRBV20-1 with TRBJ2-7; the match to TRBD2 covers 11 bases. The V gene's germline CDR1 is DFQATT and CDR2 SNEGSKA (reference sequence). V trimming: 6 bases; J trimming: 2 bases; junction bases outside the gene matches: 9. The CDR3 consists of 15 residues.

V usage is TRBV29-1 and J usage is TRBJ2-3, with a weak D call TRBD1 (5 bases). In germline, CDR1 is SQVTM, CDR2 ANQGSEA. The CDR3 contains 16 residues. Trimming pared 8 bases from V and 6 bases from J, leaving 27 bases between. The CDR3 protein is CSTRRAGSVSVDTQYF. The CDR3 region has the DNA TGCAGCACAAGACGGGCAGGGTCTGTTTCGGTGGATACGCAGTATTTT.

Here the CDR3 DNA reads TGCAGTGCTAGCGGGCTAGCGGGAGGCAATGAGCAGTTCTTC. Translating gives CSASGLAGGNEQFF. The V gene is TRBV20-1, the J gene TRBJ2-1; 11 bases are shared with TRBD2. Trimming cost V 3 bases and J 6 bases; bases outside gene matches: 4. The CDR3 totals 14 residues. Germline V gene lookup returns CDR1 DFQATT and CDR2 SNEGSKA (reference sequence).

The gene calls are TRBV3-1 and TRBJ2-3; D is possibly TRBD1 or TRBD2 (5 bases each). The V gene lost 3 bases and the J gene lost 14 bases, with 21 bases spanning the gap. This CDR3 has 14 amino acids. The germline V gene has CDR1 LGHDT and CDR2 YNNKEL (reference sequence). The CDR3 DNA sequence: TGTGCCAGCAGCCAGGATTCGGGGCACAGATACGCGTATTTT. It encodes CASSQDSGHRYAYF.

V and J are TRBV10-1 and TRBJ2-5; 9 bases match TRBD1. The trim removed 7 bases at V and 10 bases at J, leaving 10 bases unmatched. CDR1 WNHNN and CDR2 SYGVQD come from the germline V gene (reference sequence). This CDR3 region has 13 residues. The chain's CDR3 is CASTRDRASIQYF. The CDR3 nucleotides are TGCGCCAGCACTCGGGACAGGGCCTCCATCCAGTACTTC.

This clonotype turned up a few times. The chain recombines TRBV7-2 with TRBJ2-6, with 7 bases matching TRBD1. Losses at the gene ends were 6 bases for V and 2 bases for J; bases not matched to a gene: 4. Germline V gene lookup returns CDR1 SGHTA and CDR2 FQGNSA. There are 15 residues in the CDR3. CDR3 sequence: CASRQGSTGANVLTF. The CDR3 bases are TGTGCCAGCAGACAGGGGTCGACTGGGGCCAACGTCCTGACTTTC.

This clonotype was found a few times. This sequence joins TRBV5-1 and TRBJ2-2; D may be TRBD2 (5 bases). V was clipped by 3 bases and J by 0 bases, with 6 bases between them. The CDR3 is 14 residues long. From germline, CDR1 is SGHRS and CDR2 YFSETQ. CDR3 DNA: TGCGCCAGCAGCTCACTAGCGAACACCGGGGAGCTGTTTTTT. Its translation is CASSSLANTGELFF.

The chain is built from TRBV12-3 or TRBV12-4 and TRBJ2-1; D is unresolved. The CDR3 is 13 amino acids. V was trimmed by 1 base and J by 8 bases, leaving 9 bases between them. CDR3 sequence: CASSLGPVDEQFF. CDR3 nucleotides: TGTGCCAGCAGTTTAGGGCCGGTCGATGAGCAGTTCTTC.

About this clonotype itself: An end of the junction differs from the germline gene, which may be a read error. This chain joins TRBV3-1 and TRBJ1-2, with D possibly being TRBD1 (5 bases). Germline V gene sequence: CDR1 LGHDT, CDR2 YNNKEL (reference sequence). The CDR3 loop spans 16 amino acids. Here the CDR3 DNA reads TGTGCCGGCAGCCAAAAAGCGGGACGGCCAAACTATGGCTACACCTTC. Residues: CAGSQKAGRPNYGYTF.

This chain links TRBV6-6 with TRBJ1-2; D uncertain. V shed 3 bases and J shed 3 bases, with 5 bases lying between them. The CDR3 is 12 residues long. Germline CDR1 is MNHNY and CDR2 is SVGAGI (reference sequence). The CDR3 loop is CASSYGDYGYTF. CDR3 DNA sequence: TGTGCCAGCAGTTATGGAGACTATGGCTACACCTTC.

This clonotype was found a few times. This chain links TRBV6-2 or TRBV6-3 with TRBJ2-4, with D perhaps TRBD2 (5 bases). The assigned J gene may be wrong: the sequence end matches TRBJ2-5 better. Germline values: CDR1 MNHEY, CDR2 SVGEGT. The CDR3 extends over 14 amino acids. DNA of the CDR3: TGTGCCAGCAGTTTCAAACTAGGCCAAGAGACCCAGTACTTC. It encodes CASSFKLGQETQYF.

The CDR3 bases are TGTGCCAGCAGTGCGGGACTTTCGTACAATGCGCAGTACTTC. This translates into CASSAGLSYNAQYF. V and J are TRBV25-1 and TRBJ2-5; TRBD2 might be the D (6 bases). The CDR3 sequence is 14 residues long. From germline, CDR1 is MGHDK and CDR2 SYGVNS. The V end was cut by 4 bases, the J end by 11 bases, with 20 bases between.

This clonotype was seen a handful of times. The gene calls are TRBV12-3 or TRBV12-4 and TRBJ2-1, with 10 bases identical to TRBD2. V lost 5 bases, J lost 6 bases, and 7 bases stayed unmatched. CDR3 length equals 15 residues. CDR3 DNA sequence: TGTGCCAGCAGTCCAGTAAGCGGGAGGGCCAATGAGCAGTTCTTC. It translates to CASSPVSGRANEQFF.

V is TRBV20-1 and J is TRBJ2-3; 14 positions agree with TRBD2. Trimming cost V 1 base and J 1 base; bases outside gene matches: 7. Germline CDR1 reads DFQATT; CDR2 reads SNEGSKA (reference sequence). The CDR3 is 18 amino acids. This chain's CDR3 is CSARGTSGRLGGTDTQYF. In DNA form, the CDR3 reads TGCAGTGCTAGAGGGACTAGCGGGAGGTTGGGGGGCACAGATACGCAGTATTTT.

This clonotype has only a few counts. This chain uses TRBV29-1 with TRBJ2-7, with a weak D call TRBD2 (5 bases). The germline CDR1 and CDR2 sequences are SQVTM and ANQGSEA. This CDR3 contains 14 residues. Deletions cut 4 bases from V and 2 bases from J, with 15 bases between. The CDR3 coding sequence is TGCAGCGTTGTCCCCGGGGATAGGACCTACGAGCAGTACTTC. Protein: CSVVPGDRTYEQYF.

In its sample, this clonotype was seen a few times. The rearrangement uses TRBV7-9 and TRBJ2-5, with a tentative D call TRBD2 (5 bases). The germline V gene has CDR1 SEHNR and CDR2 FQNEAQ (reference sequence). The CDR3 contains 15 residues. Deletions cut 5 bases from V and 5 bases from J, with 18 bases between. The CDR3 nucleotides are TGTGCCAGCAGCAACCCCGGGCCCCGCGGGGAGACCCAGTACTTC. Protein: CASSNPGPRGETQYF.

This clonotype was picked up a small number of times. This chain links TRBV4-2 with TRBJ2-1, with D perhaps given as TRBD1 or TRBD2 (6 bases each). CDR3 size: 16 residues. Trimming stripped 3 bases from V and 4 bases from J, with 16 bases between. Germline values: CDR1 LGHNA, CDR2 YNFKEQ. The CDR3 here is CASSQGVEGGYNEQFF. Here the CDR3 DNA reads TGTGCCAGCAGCCAGGGGGTTGAGGGGGGTTACAATGAGCAGTTCTTC.

This clonotype showed up just a few times. The chain recombines TRBV9 with TRBJ2-1; no clear D gene. This CDR3 has 11 amino acids. CDR1 is SGDLS and CDR2 is YYNGEE in the germline V gene. The germline V and J ends were trimmed by 3 bases and 9 bases, with 7 bases remaining between them. DNA of the CDR3: TGTGCCAGCAGCGCGTATCTTGAGCAGTTCTTC. Its translation is CASSAYLEQFF.

The V call is TRBV6-4, the J call TRBJ2-7; no clear D gene. V lost 4 bases and J 0 bases, leaving 10 bases between the germline ends. Germline V gene sequence: CDR1 MRHNA, CDR2 SNTAGT. The CDR3 has 14 residues. This CDR3 reads CASSVYWGSYEQYF. The CDR3 DNA reads as TGTGCCAGCAGTGTTTATTGGGGCTCCTACGAGCAGTACTTC.

J is TRBJ2-5 and V is TRBV27; unclear D gene. Near its end, the DNA agrees better with TRBJ2-7, so the J call may be wrong. This CDR3 region has 14 residues. The germline gives CDR1 MNHEY, CDR2 SMNVEV (reference sequence). The CDR3 bases are TGTGCCAGCAGTTTATCCCGGACCTTCCACGAGCAGTACTTC. This translates into CASSLSRTFHEQYF.

The chain's CDR3 is CSAVLGAEQFF. Written as DNA, the CDR3 is TGCAGCGCAGTACTCGGGGCGGAGCAGTTCTTC. J is TRBJ2-1 and V is TRBV29-1; D could derive from TRBD1 or TRBD2 (5 bases each). Trimming took 7 bases from V and 10 from J, leaving 14 bases between them. Looked up from germline, CDR1 is SQVTM and CDR2 is ANQGSEA. This CDR3 is built from 11 residues.